Listed below are T cell receptor beta chains from one sample, sequenced in a study of shared clonotypes between healthy human individuals. Profiling relied on immunoSEQ multiplex PCR, and the TCRdb table lists in-frame clones only, not all of them. The sample comprises about 470,000 clones, more than 75% of which are singletons, and roughly an eighth rests with the top ten. Sample: PBMCs. The source is a woman aged 35 to 49 in good health. Some clones in this sample may be carry-over from other donors' samples. Each CDR3 is given with its conserved first and last residue. A D gene is named only where the DNA matches it firmly. Size values are once, few and many counts, or a class for expanded clones, and some rows have none.

V	D	J	size	CDR3	DNA
TRBV19	-	TRBJ1-5	-	CATAAGPRQPQHF	TGTGCCACAGCAGCGGGGCCGCGTCAGCCCCAGCATTTT
TRBV30	-	TRBJ1-2	once	CAWSVRDYGYTF	TGTGCCTGGAGTGTACGAGACTATGGCTACACCTTC
TRBV2	-	TRBJ2-2	-	CASSEEEGQATGELFF	TGTGCCAGCAGTGAAGAGGAAGGACAAGCCACCGGGGAGCTGTTTTTT
TRBV6-1	-	TRBJ1-2	many	CASSEAGRGYTF	TGTGCCAGCAGTGAGGCAGGCCGGGGCTACACCTTC
TRBV4-2	-	TRBJ2-3	few	CASSRGLSGTDTQYF	TGTGCCAGCAGCCGGGGGCTTAGCGGCACAGATACGCAGTATTTT
TRBV29-1	-	TRBJ1-2	-	CSVENRARANYGYTF	TGCAGCGTTGAAAACAGGGCAAGAGCTAACTATGGCTACACCTTC
TRBV18	-	TRBJ2-7	-	CASSPPAGEQYF	TGTGCCAGCTCACCACCGGCAGGCGAGCAGTACTTC
TRBV5-1	-	TRBJ2-7	-	CASSLNSGFLYEQYF	TGCGCCAGCAGCTTGAACTCTGGGTTTTTGTACGAGCAGTACTTC
TRBV7-3	-	TRBJ1-1	many	CASSLYGQGVTEAFF	TGTGCCAGCAGCTTATACGGGCAGGGAGTGACTGAAGCTTTCTTT
TRBV11-2	TRBD2	TRBJ2-2	-	CASSLSGTSAGELFF	TGTGCCAGCAGCTTGTCTGGGACTAGCGCCGGGGAGCTGTTTTTT
TRBV28	-	TRBJ2-7	-	CASSFQGPTYEQYF	TGTGCCAGCAGTTTTCAAGGGCCGACCTACGAGCAGTACTTC
TRBV30	-	TRBJ2-5	-	CAWSSKGWETQYF	TGTGCCTGGAGTTCCAAGGGTTGGGAGACCCAGTACTTC
TRBV2	-	TRBJ1-2	-	CASRRGLGGSSVGYTF	TGTGCCAGCAGACGGGGGTTAGGGGGGAGTTCGGTGGGCTACACCTTC
TRBV2	-	TRBJ1-5	few	CASNGDMSNQPQHF	TGTGCCAGCAACGGCGACATGAGCAATCAGCCCCAGCATTTT
TRBV5-1	TRBD1	TRBJ1-4	-	CASSLGQGTNEKLFF	TGCGCCAGCAGCTTAGGACAGGGCACTAATGAAAAACTGTTTTTT
TRBV7-2	-	TRBJ1-1	-	CASSLAGAGEAFF	TGTGCCAGCAGCTTAGCGGGGGCCGGTGAAGCTTTCTTT
TRBV18	TRBD1	TRBJ1-1	-	CASSPIRGKGASTEAFF	TGTGCCAGCTCACCAATTAGGGGGAAGGGGGCCTCCACTGAAGCTTTCTTT
TRBV18	-	TRBJ1-4	-	CASSLSQGATNEKLFF	TGTGCCAGCTCACTCTCACAGGGTGCAACTAATGAAAAACTGTTTTTT
TRBV29-1	-	TRBJ1-1	-	CSGRGDTEAFF	TGCAGCGGGCGGGGGGACACTGAAGCTTTCTTT
TRBV6-1	-	TRBJ2-1	-	CASSESVGAYNEQFF	TGTGCCAGCAGTGAATCGGTGGGAGCCTACAATGAGCAGTTCTTC
TRBV28	-	TRBJ1-4	-	CASSLRRVEEKLFF	TGTGCCAGCAGCCTCCGCAGGGTGGAGGAAAAACTGTTTTTT
TRBV28	-	TRBJ2-1	-	CASSLGGTANEQFF	TGTGCCAGCAGTTTAGGGGGGACTGCTAATGAGCAGTTCTTC
TRBV9	TRBD2	TRBJ2-1	many	CASSVEGGRGNEQFF	TGTGCCAGCAGCGTAGAGGGCGGGAGGGGAAATGAGCAGTTCTTC
TRBV2	-	TRBJ1-6	-	CASTIQENSPLHF	TGTGCCAGCACGATCCAGGAAAATTCACCCCTCCACTTT
TRBV7-9	-	TRBJ1-1	many	CASSSEGGTEAFF	TGTGCCAGCAGCTCGGAGGGAGGGACTGAAGCTTTCTTT
TRBV6-6	-	TRBJ2-7	-	CASSTGAGSYEQYF	TGTGCCAGCAGTACCGGGGCGGGCTCCTACGAGCAGTACTTC
TRBV5-1	-	TRBJ1-2	-	CASSVVVSSNYGYTF	TGCGCCAGCAGTGTTGTTGTCAGCTCAAACTATGGCTACACCTTC
TRBV7-9	-	TRBJ1-1	once	CASSTQGFTEAFF	TGTGCCAGCAGCACCCAGGGTTTCACTGAAGCTTTCTTT
TRBV7-2	TRBD1	TRBJ1-2	-	CASSQGAYGYTF	TGTGCCAGCAGCCAGGGGGCCTATGGCTACACCTTC
TRBV5-4	-	TRBJ1-2	-	CASSLVQGGNYGYTF	TGTGCCAGCAGCTTAGTACAGGGCGGTAACTATGGCTACACCTTC
TRBV9	-	TRBJ2-3	-	CASSPLGGMRTDTQYF	TGTGCCAGCAGCCCCCTCGGCGGGATGAGGACAGATACGCAGTATTTT
TRBV12-5	-	TRBJ2-1	once	CASGLAPSPNEQFF	TGTGCTAGTGGTTTGGCACCATCTCCTAATGAGCAGTTCTTC
TRBV18	-	TRBJ2-1	-	CASSPDGNEQFF	TGTGCCAGCTCCCCGGACGGGAATGAGCAGTTCTTC
TRBV7-9	TRBD1	TRBJ2-7	-	CASSPGDRGGGDEQYF	TGTGCCAGCAGCCCGGGGGACAGGGGCGGGGGCGACGAGCAGTACTTC
TRBV7-2	TRBD2	TRBJ2-2	-	CASSLGLAGAGELFF	TGTGCCAGCAGCTTAGGACTAGCGGGAGCCGGGGAGCTGTTTTTT
TRBV28	-	TRBJ1-1	-	CASSSLGEGTEAFF	TGTGCCAGCAGTTCTTTAGGGGAGGGCACTGAAGCTTTCTTT
TRBV7-9	TRBD2	TRBJ2-7	few	CASSAGLAGTSSYEQYF	TGTGCCAGCAGCGCCGGACTAGCGGGTACCAGCTCCTACGAGCAGTACTTC
TRBV10-1	TRBD2	TRBJ2-2	-	CASSPRTGGSGGELFF	TGCGCCAGCAGTCCAAGAACGGGGGGTTCTGGCGGGGAGCTGTTTTTT
TRBV2	TRBD1	TRBJ2-1	-	CASRKGQAGVNEQFF	TGTGCCAGCAGAAAGGGACAGGCGGGTGTCAATGAGCAGTTCTTC